These 8 T cell receptor beta chains came from one sample sequenced in a study of cytomegalovirus exposure and HLA in healthy donors. It was with 60 Vbeta and 13 Jbeta primers that the PCR ran. Generated by immunoSEQ multiplex PCR, the TCRdb table keeps only in-frame clones and is missing some. Here the sample spans some 120,000 clones, 81% being singletons. Material for sequencing was PBMCs. The receptors shown here come from a man aged 18 to 35 in good health and CMV-seronegative.

The chain has TRBV6-1 and TRBJ2-5; weak D call: TRBD1 (6 bases). The J call may be incorrect, as the DNA end agrees better with TRBJ2-7. Germline V gives CDR1 MNHNS, CDR2 SASEGT. CDR3 length: 14 residues. The CDR3 DNA is TGTGCCAGCAGCATAGTCGGGACAACGGACGAGCAGTACTTC. Protein product: CASSIVGTTDEQYF.

The chain joins TRBV6-5 to TRBJ2-2; D may be TRBD2 (6 bases). V lost 6 bases and J lost 6, with 14 bases in between. The germline V gene has CDR1 MNHEY and CDR2 SVGAGI. The CDR3 has 14 amino acids. The CDR3 protein is CASSAPGEAGELFF. CDR3 in DNA: TGTGCCAGCAGCGCTCCGGGGGAGGCCGGGGAGCTGTTTTTT.

The V and J genes are TRBV7-3 and TRBJ1-1, with TRBD1 matching 7 bases. The CDR3 runs 15 residues. Germline trimming cut 5 bases from V and 4 bases from J; bases unmatched to any gene: 10. Germline V CDR1 and CDR2: SGHTA, FQGTGA. The CDR3 loop is CASSHRQGYSTEAFF. In nucleotides, the CDR3 is TGTGCCAGCAGCCATCGACAGGGATATAGCACTGAAGCTTTCTTT.

This clone was picked up one time. The chain recombines TRBV6-5 with TRBJ1-1; 7 positions match TRBD1. The CDR3 loop spans 13 amino acids. Germline-derived CDR1 and CDR2 are MNHEY and SVGAGI. The J segment lost 10 bases and the V segment lost 8 bases, leaving 13 bases of the junction unmatched. This chain's CDR3 is CASAPFKGATAFF. DNA for the CDR3: TGTGCCAGCGCGCCCTTTAAGGGGGCTACAGCTTTCTTT.

The rearrangement uses TRBV5-1 and TRBJ2-5; 12 bases fit TRBD2. Gene TRBJ2-7 matches the end of the DNA better, so the J call may be wrong. The CDR3 length is 16 residues. The V gene's germline CDR1 is SGHRS and CDR2 YFSETQ. The CDR3 loop reads CASSYRTSGEIYEQYF. CDR3 DNA: TGCGCCAGCAGCTACCGGACTAGCGGGGAGATCTACGAGCAGTACTTC.

The chain recombines TRBV6-5 with TRBJ1-1; TRBD1 might be the D (6 bases). Trimming pared 5 bases from V and 5 bases from J, leaving 15 bases between. CDR1 is MNHEY, CDR2 SVGAGI, per germline. The CDR3 has 14 amino acids. CDR3 protein: CASSRDTETTEAFF. CDR3 sequence (DNA): TGTGCCAGCAGTCGGGACACCGAAACGACTGAAGCTTTCTTT.

The chain recombines TRBV6-5 with TRBJ2-1; 7 nucleotides align to TRBD1. V shed 6 bases, J shed 0 bases, and the junction held 5 bases outside the gene matches. CDR3 length equals 15 residues. Germline V CDR1 and CDR2: MNHEY, SVGAGI. Here the CDR3 reads CASRKQGSSYNEQFF. The CDR3 DNA reads as TGTGCCAGCAGGAAACAGGGGAGCTCCTACAATGAGCAGTTCTTC.

The genes are TRBV28 and TRBJ2-7; 11 positions agree with TRBD2. Germline-derived CDR1 and CDR2 are MDHEN and SYDVKM. This CDR3 has 15 amino acids. The V and J ends lost 6 bases and 2 bases, in that order; junction bases with no gene match: 6. The CDR3 loop is CASRPTSGGTYEQYF. The CDR3 DNA sequence: TGTGCCAGCAGGCCCACTAGCGGGGGTACCTACGAGCAGTACTTC. Together with reference TRBV28 and TRBJ2-7, the CDR3 gives the full variable domain: DVKVTQSSRYLVKRTGEKVFLECVQDMDHENMFWYRQDPGLGLRLIYFSYDVKMKEKGDIPEGYSVSREKKERFSLILESASTNQTSMYLCASRPTSGGTYEQYFGPGTRLTVT.